These T cell receptor beta chains were read from a single sample in a study of chemoradiotherapy in HPV16-positive cancers. Clones were read by immunoSEQ multiplex PCR, and TCRdb kept only the in-frame ones, dropping some. There are tens of thousands of clones in the sample; 91% occur only once, and approximately 22% lies in the top ten. The material sequenced was blood, taken from a patient who underwent chemoradiotherapy. These receptors came from a human donor with HPV-associated anogenital cancer. Both conserved end residues are part of each CDR3. The order of the fields is V gene, CDR3 protein.

V gene: TRBV9; CDR3 protein: CASSAETGTGLEQYF
V gene: TRBV27; CDR3 protein: CASSLEVNTEAFF
V gene: TRBV6-6; CDR3 protein: CASSPPGLAVAGELFF
V gene: TRBV15; CDR3 protein: CATSQSSGEKLFF
V gene: TRBV28; CDR3 protein: CASSLSKDLVNTEAFF
V gene: TRBV5-4; CDR3 protein: CASSLGAGNYGYTF
V gene: TRBV6-1; CDR3 protein: CASRGQPSNEQFF
V gene: TRBV5-1; CDR3 protein: CASSFWRDRTNTGELFF
V gene: TRBV28; CDR3 protein: CASRYRTEAFF
V gene: TRBV6-6; CDR3 protein: CASSYSDLPGTGELFF
V gene: TRBV5-1; CDR3 protein: CASSLFSGGYNEQFF
V gene: TRBV7-9; CDR3 protein: CASSFQSTDTQYF
V gene: TRBV18; CDR3 protein: CASSPGQGLAGAPGELFF
V gene: TRBV5-8; CDR3 protein: CASSLVSNQPQHF
V gene: TRBV6-5; CDR3 protein: CASKGHNEKETQYF
V gene: TRBV6-4; CDR3 protein: CASSVPSGGVYEQYF
V gene: TRBV5-1; CDR3 protein: CASSFAQGLAGGSSYNEQFF
V gene: TRBV7-3; CDR3 protein: CASSLSLAGAAGELFF
V gene: TRBV30; CDR3 protein: CAWSWTATYEQYF
V gene: TRBV28; CDR3 protein: CASSLLGAAQETQYF
V gene: TRBV6-6; CDR3 protein: CASNGQVSSYEQYF
V gene: TRBV19; CDR3 protein: CASSSRGTAYSNQPQHF
V gene: TRBV9; CDR3 protein: CASSPEGNTIYF
V gene: TRBV28; CDR3 protein: CASRAQGNNYGYTF
V gene: TRBV4-3; CDR3 protein: CASSQGLEMDEQYF
V gene: TRBV9; CDR3 protein: CASSTTWTSGSDTQYF
V gene: TRBV15; CDR3 protein: CATSRDSQGARGYTF
V gene: TRBV5-8; CDR3 protein: CASSSTGTQRIYEQYF
V gene: TRBV11-1; CDR3 protein: CASSLVGSYTEAFF
V gene: TRBV7-8; CDR3 protein: CASSLGGTFLYGYTF
V gene: TRBV18; CDR3 protein: CASSPPGQSFGNTIYF
V gene: TRBV5-1; CDR3 protein: CASSLEQGGMAKNIQYF
V gene: TRBV5-4; CDR3 protein: CASTRDWSAPTGELFF
V gene: TRBV5-1; CDR3 protein: CASSLAPGTGTDTQYF
V gene: TRBV7-3; CDR3 protein: CASSLSGPREQYF
V gene: TRBV28; CDR3 protein: CASSLAGTVYNEQFF
V gene: TRBV11-3; CDR3 protein: CASSPGLAGVNEQFF
V gene: TRBV27; CDR3 protein: CASSLFAGATDTQYF
V gene: TRBV5-4; CDR3 protein: CASSIGQGQAGYEQYF
V gene: TRBV7-9; CDR3 protein: CASSPTGQGLGLGTEAFF
V gene: TRBV2; CDR3 protein: CASSEFALAGGEPQHF
V gene: TRBV11-2; CDR3 protein: CASSLVASGEQYF
V gene: TRBV28; CDR3 protein: CASTGYPRRTPYEQYF
V gene: TRBV11-2; CDR3 protein: CASSLEYSGNTIYF
V gene: TRBV27; CDR3 protein: CASRTPGGVEAFF
V gene: TRBV7-9; CDR3 protein: CASTFISGGAKSEQYF
V gene: TRBV6-5; CDR3 protein: CASRSGGGTDTQYF
V gene: TRBV6-5; CDR3 protein: CASSETGVLETEAFF
V gene: TRBV5-1; CDR3 protein: CASSLDSGGEAFF
V gene: TRBV7-8; CDR3 protein: CASSFPSDSGGTEAFF
V gene: TRBV7-9; CDR3 protein: CASSLAGTYEQYF
V gene: TRBV10-1; CDR3 protein: CAKGASGLRSYEQYF
V gene: TRBV4-1; CDR3 protein: CASQAGTGNVETQYF
V gene: TRBV18; CDR3 protein: CASSPPITGEAFF
V gene: TRBV5-4; CDR3 protein: CASSPAGRGYSYEQYF
V gene: TRBV4-2; CDR3 protein: CASSPRTGGLYEQYF
V gene: TRBV16; CDR3 protein: CASSQSVSGANVLTF